This T cell receptor (beta chain) was identified during a study of post-analysis software for immune sequencing data. Study observations and caveats: Significantly lower normalized Chao1 diversity was found in patients with multiple sclerosis relative to controls. TRBV5-6, TRBV5-1 and TRBV20-1 were among about 5 TRBV segments more frequent in patients than controls. With F measure, samples from one preparation batch clustered together strongly.

Per the germline V gene, CDR1 is SGDLS and CDR2 is YYNGEE. The V segment lost 0 bases and the J segment 4 bases; nucleotides outside the gene matches: 0. There are 15 residues in the CDR3. Researchers reported that TCR beta cDNA libraries carried unique molecular identifiers. Each batch of about 0.95 to 11 million T cells produced roughly 500,000 cDNA molecules. From the PCR reads, TCRdb called clonotypes with MiXCR, one entry per CDR3 protein. The sample lists fewer than 600,000 distinct CDR3 sequences, around 40% occurring once. About this clonotype itself: The target antigen is unknown.

This receptor was obtained from a girl under 18 with multiple sclerosis. Source material: blood. The chain couples TRBV9 to TRBJ2-1; the match to TRBD2 covers 11 bases. For the CDR3, the DNA is TGTGCCAGCAGCGTAGGACTAGCGGGGTACAATGAGCAGTTCTTC. It is translated as CASSVGLAGYNEQFF.